These 9 T cell receptor beta chains originate from one sample sequenced in a study of T cell changes during pregnancy in multiple sclerosis. Generated by immunoSEQ multiplex PCR, the TCRdb table keeps only in-frame clones and is missing some. The sample consists of tens of thousands of clones, 90% to 95% of them appearing once. Sample: peripheral blood, taken in the third trimester of pregnancy. These receptors all stem from a female donor in good health, enrolled as a control in a pregnancy study.

The chain combines TRBV7-8 with TRBJ2-7; D possibly corresponds to TRBD1 (6 bases). The germline V gene has CDR1 SGHVS and CDR2 FQNEAQ. The CDR3 loop spans 13 amino acids. V was pared by 4 bases and J by 2 bases, with 9 bases between. The CDR3 region is CASSSDSAYEQYF. CDR3 DNA sequence: TGTGCCAGCAGCTCGGACAGCGCCTACGAGCAGTACTTC.

V and J are TRBV10-3 and TRBJ2-3; D might be TRBD2 (6 bases). Germline values: CDR1 ENHRY, CDR2 SYGVKD. Trimming stripped 5 bases from V and 3 bases from J, with 12 bases between. The length of the CDR3 is 14 residues. As DNA, the CDR3 is TGTGCCATCAGTCAGGGAGGAGGGACAGATACGCAGTATTTT. Protein: CAISQGGGTDTQYF.

The rearrangement joins TRBV5-5 to TRBJ2-2, with 9 nucleotides matching TRBD1. V lost 3 bases to trimming and J lost 7 bases; unmatched junction nucleotides: 10. From germline, CDR1 is SGHKS and CDR2 YYEKEE (reference sequence). This CDR3 has 16 amino acids. CDR3 loop: CASSSRQTDRGGELFF. CDR3 nucleotides: TGTGCCAGCAGCTCGAGACAAACGGACAGGGGCGGGGAGCTGTTTTTT.

Here the CDR3 DNA reads TGTGCCAGCAGTTACCATAACATTCAGTACTTC. Translation gives CASSYHNIQYF. V and J are TRBV6-5 and TRBJ2-4; D remains unclear. The CDR3 covers 11 residues. Looked up from germline, CDR1 is MNHEY and CDR2 is SVGAGI. V gave up 2 bases and J gave up 7 bases, with 3 bases separating them.

The gene calls are TRBV9 and TRBJ2-1; D not resolved. Per the germline V gene, CDR1 is SGDLS and CDR2 is YYNGEE. The CDR3 covers 12 residues. V shed 4 bases and J shed 9 bases, with 11 bases lying between them. CDR3: CASSPEVGEQFF. The CDR3 DNA reads as TGTGCCAGCAGCCCAGAGGTTGGTGAGCAGTTCTTC.

The rearrangement joins TRBV15 to TRBJ1-6; D is unclear. V was shortened by 0 bases and J by 6 bases, with 9 bases between the two germline ends. Germline CDR1 LNHNV, CDR2 YYDKDF (reference sequence). The CDR3 has 15 amino acids. DNA of the CDR3: TGTGCCACCAGCAGAGACGGGGTTCCTAATTCACCCCTCCACTTT. It is translated as CATSRDGVPNSPLHF.

V and J are TRBV5-8 and TRBJ2-5; 7 bases align to TRBD1. The ends lost 3 bases at V and 5 bases at J; junction bases unmatched: 10. The CDR3 sequence is 15 residues long. Looked up from germline, CDR1 is SGHTS and CDR2 is YDEGEE. The CDR3 spells CASSWVKGGSETQYF. Written as DNA, the CDR3 is TGTGCCAGCAGCTGGGTAAAAGGGGGCTCGGAGACCCAGTACTTC. The whole variable domain, filled in from reference TRBV5-8 and TRBJ2-5, reads EAGVTQSPTHLIKTRGQQATLRCSPISGHTSVYWYQQALGLGLQFLLWYDEGEERNRGNFPPRFSGRQFPNYSSELNVNALELEDSALYLCASSWVKGGSETQYFGPGTRLLVL.

The chain links TRBV18 to TRBJ2-1; 8 nucleotides match TRBD2. The germline gives CDR1 KGHSH, CDR2 LQKENI. The V gene end was trimmed by 6 bases and the J gene end by 6 bases; junction bases not matched to a gene: 7. The CDR3 runs to 14 residues. The CDR3 sequence: CASSYSSGSNEQFF. DNA of the CDR3: TGTGCCAGCTCCTATTCCAGCGGGAGCAATGAGCAGTTCTTC.

This clone was seen at least ten times. V is TRBV6-5 and J is TRBJ1-2; D may be TRBD1 (5 bases). V was pared by 5 bases and J by 4 bases, with 17 bases between. The CDR3 runs 15 residues. Germline V gene lookup returns CDR1 MNHEY and CDR2 SVGAGI. The CDR3 region has the DNA TGTGCCAGCAGTGGATCCGTGGAGGGGAGCTATGGCTACACCTTC. Translation gives CASSGSVEGSYGYTF.